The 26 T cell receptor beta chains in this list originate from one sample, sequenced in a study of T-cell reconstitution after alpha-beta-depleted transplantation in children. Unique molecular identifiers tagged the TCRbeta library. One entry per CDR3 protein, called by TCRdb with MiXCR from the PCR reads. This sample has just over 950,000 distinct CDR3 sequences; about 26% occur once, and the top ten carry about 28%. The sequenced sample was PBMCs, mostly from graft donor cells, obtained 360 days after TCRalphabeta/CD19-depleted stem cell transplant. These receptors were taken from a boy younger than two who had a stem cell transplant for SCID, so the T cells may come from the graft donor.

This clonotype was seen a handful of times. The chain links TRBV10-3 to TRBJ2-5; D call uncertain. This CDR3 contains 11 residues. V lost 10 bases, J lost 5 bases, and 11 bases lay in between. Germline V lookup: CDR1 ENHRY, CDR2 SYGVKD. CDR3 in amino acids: CATSGGETQYF. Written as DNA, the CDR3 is TGTGCCACCTCCGGTGGGGAGACCCAGTACTTC.

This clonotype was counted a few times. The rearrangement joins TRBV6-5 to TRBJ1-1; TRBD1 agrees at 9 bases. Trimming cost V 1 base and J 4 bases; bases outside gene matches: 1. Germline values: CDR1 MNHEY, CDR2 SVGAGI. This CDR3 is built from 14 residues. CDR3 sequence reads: CASSYLTGGTEAFF. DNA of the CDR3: TGTGCCAGCAGTTACTTGACAGGGGGCACTGAAGCTTTCTTT.

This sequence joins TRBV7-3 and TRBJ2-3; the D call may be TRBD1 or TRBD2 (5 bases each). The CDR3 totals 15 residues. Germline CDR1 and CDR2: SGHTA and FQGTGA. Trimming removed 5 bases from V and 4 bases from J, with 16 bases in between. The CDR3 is CASSPSGTGADTQYF. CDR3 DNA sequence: TGTGCCAGCAGCCCGTCCGGGACGGGCGCAGATACGCAGTATTTT.

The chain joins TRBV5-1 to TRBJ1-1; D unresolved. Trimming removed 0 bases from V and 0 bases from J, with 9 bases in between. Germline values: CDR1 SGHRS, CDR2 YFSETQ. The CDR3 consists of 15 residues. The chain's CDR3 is CASSLVTNMNTEAFF. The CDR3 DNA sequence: TGCGCCAGCAGCTTGGTGACTAACATGAACACTGAAGCTTTCTTT.

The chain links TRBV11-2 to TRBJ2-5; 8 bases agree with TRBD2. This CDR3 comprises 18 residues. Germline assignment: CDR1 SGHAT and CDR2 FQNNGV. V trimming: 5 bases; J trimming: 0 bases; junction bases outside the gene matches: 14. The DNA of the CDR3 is TGTGCCAGCAGCGGAACTACAAGCGGGGGAGTATACCAAGAGACCCAGTACTTC. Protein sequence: CASSGTTSGGVYQETQYF.

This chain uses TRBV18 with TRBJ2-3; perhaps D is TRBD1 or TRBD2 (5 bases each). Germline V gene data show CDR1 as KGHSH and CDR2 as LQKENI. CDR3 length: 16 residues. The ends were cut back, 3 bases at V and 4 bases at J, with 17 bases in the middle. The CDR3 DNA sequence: TGTGCCAGCTCACCGAAGCCGCCGGGGACGCCAGATACGCAGTATTTT. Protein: CASSPKPPGTPDTQYF.

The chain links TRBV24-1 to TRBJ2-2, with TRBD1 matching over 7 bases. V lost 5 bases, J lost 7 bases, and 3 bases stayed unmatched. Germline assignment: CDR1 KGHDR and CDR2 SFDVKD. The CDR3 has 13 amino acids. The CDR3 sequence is CATSGTGVGELFF. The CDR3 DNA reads TGTGCCACCAGTGGAACAGGGGTCGGGGAGCTGTTTTTT.

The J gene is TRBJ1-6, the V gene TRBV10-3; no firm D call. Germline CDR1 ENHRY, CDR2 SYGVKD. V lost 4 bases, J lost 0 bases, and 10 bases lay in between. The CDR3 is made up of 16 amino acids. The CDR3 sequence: CAISGTESSYNSPLHF. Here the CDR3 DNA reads TGTGCCATCAGTGGAACCGAGAGCTCCTATAATTCACCCCTCCACTTT.

The CDR3 DNA reads as TGCGCCAGCAGCTTGTCGTTGTGGACAGGGGACACCGGGGAGCTGTTTTTT. Its protein is CASSLSLWTGDTGELFF. This rearrangement joins TRBV5-1 to TRBJ2-2; 9 nucleotides agree with TRBD1. V trimming: 1 base; J trimming: 3 bases; junction bases outside the gene matches: 7. Per the germline V gene, CDR1 is SGHRS and CDR2 is YFSETQ. This CDR3 contains 17 residues.

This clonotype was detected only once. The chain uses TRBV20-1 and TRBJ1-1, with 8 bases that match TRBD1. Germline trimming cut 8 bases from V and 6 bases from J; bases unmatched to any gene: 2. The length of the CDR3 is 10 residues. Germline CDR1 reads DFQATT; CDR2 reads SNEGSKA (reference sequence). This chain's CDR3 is CSSDRAEAFF. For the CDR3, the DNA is TGCAGTTCGGACAGGGCTGAAGCTTTCTTT.

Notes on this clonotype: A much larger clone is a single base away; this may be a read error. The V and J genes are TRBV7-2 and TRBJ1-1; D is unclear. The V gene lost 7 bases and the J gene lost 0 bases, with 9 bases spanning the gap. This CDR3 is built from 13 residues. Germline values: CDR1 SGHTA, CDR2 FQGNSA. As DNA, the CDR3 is TGTGCCAGCACCCAAGCCCTGAACACTGAAGCTTTCTTT. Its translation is CASTQALNTEAFF.

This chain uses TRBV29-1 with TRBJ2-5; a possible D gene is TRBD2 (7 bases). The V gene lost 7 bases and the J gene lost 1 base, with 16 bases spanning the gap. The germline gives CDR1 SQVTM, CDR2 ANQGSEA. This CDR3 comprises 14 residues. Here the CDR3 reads CSAAPGGFQETQYF. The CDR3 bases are TGCAGCGCCGCGCCGGGGGGCTTCCAAGAGACCCAGTACTTC.

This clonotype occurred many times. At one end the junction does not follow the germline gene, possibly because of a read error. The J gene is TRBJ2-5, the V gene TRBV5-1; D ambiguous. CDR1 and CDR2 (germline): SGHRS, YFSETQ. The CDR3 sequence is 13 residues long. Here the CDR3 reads CASSLAQQETQYF. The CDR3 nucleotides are TGTGCCAGCAGTTTGGCACAGCAAGAGACCCAGTACTTC.

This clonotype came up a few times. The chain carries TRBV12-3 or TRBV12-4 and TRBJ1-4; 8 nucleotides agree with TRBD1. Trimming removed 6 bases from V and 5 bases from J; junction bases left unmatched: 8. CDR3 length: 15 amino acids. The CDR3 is CASRLVGQENEKLFF. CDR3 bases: TGTGCCAGCAGGCTCGTGGGACAGGAGAATGAAAAACTGTTTTTT.

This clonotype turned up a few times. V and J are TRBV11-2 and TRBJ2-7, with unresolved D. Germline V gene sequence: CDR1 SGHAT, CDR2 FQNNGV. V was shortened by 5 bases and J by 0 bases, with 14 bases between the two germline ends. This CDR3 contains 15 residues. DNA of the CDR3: TGTGCCAGCAGCCCCACTCGGGCGAGCTCCTACGAGCAGTACTTC. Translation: CASSPTRASSYEQYF.

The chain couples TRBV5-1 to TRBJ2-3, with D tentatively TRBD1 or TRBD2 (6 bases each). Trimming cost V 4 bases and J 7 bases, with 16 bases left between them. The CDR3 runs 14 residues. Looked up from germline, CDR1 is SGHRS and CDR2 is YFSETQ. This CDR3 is CASSPITGRNTQYF. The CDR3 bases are TGCGCCAGCAGCCCCATTACAGGGAGGAATACGCAGTATTTT.

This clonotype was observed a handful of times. CDR3 residues: CASSSTGLFSYEQYF. CDR3 nucleotide sequence: TGTGCCAGCAGCTCTACGGGACTTTTCTCCTACGAGCAGTACTTC. V gene TRBV7-2 combines with J gene TRBJ2-7; D is perhaps TRBD2 (6 bases). The V end was cut by 4 bases, the J end by 0 bases, with 13 bases between. The CDR3 totals 15 residues. Germline lookup yields CDR1 SGHTA and CDR2 FQGNSA.

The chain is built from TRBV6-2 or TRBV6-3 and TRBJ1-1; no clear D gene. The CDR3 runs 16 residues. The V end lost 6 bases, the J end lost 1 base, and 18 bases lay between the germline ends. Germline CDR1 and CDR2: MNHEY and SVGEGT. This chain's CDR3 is CASRLRGAGGNTEAFF. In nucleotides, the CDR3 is TGTGCCAGCAGACTCCGCGGAGCGGGCGGGAACACTGAAGCTTTCTTT.

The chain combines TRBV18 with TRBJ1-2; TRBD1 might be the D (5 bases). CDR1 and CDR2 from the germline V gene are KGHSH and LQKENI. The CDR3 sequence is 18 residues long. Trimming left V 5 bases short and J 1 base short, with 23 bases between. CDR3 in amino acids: CASSAILNTPQGNYGYTF. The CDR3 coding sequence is TGTGCCAGCTCAGCAATCCTGAATACACCGCAGGGTAACTATGGCTACACCTTC.

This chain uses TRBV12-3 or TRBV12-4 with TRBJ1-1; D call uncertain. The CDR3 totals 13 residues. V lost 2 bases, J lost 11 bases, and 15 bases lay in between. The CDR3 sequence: CASSLRSLTQAFF. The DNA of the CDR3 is TGTGCCAGCAGTTTACGGAGCCTCACTCAGGCTTTCTTT.

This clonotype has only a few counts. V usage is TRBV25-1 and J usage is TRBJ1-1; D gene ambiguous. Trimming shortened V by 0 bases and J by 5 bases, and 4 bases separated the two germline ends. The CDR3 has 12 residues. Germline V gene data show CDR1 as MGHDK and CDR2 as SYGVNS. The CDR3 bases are TGTGCCAGCAGTGAATATGGGACTGAAGCTTTCTTT. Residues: CASSEYGTEAFF.

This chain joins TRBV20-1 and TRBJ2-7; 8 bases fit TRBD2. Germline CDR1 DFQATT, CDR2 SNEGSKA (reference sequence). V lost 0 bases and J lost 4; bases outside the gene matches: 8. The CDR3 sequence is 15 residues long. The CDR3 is CSARDPAGGPYEQYF. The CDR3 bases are TGCAGTGCTAGAGATCCGGCGGGGGGCCCGTACGAGCAGTACTTC.

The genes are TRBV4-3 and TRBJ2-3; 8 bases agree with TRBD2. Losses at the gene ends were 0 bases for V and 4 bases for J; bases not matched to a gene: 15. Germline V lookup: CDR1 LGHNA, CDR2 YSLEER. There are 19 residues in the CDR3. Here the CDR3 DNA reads TGCGCCAGCAGCCAAGATCGGGCCAGGGCTAGCGGGTTCCCAGATACGCAGTATTTT. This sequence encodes CASSQDRARASGFPDTQYF.

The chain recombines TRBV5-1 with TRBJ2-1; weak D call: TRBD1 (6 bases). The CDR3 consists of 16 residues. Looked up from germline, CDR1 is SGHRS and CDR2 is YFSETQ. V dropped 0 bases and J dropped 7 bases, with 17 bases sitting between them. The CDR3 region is CASSLARQGRNNEQFF. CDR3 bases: TGCGCCAGCAGCTTGGCCCGCCAGGGGCGCAATAATGAGCAGTTCTTC.

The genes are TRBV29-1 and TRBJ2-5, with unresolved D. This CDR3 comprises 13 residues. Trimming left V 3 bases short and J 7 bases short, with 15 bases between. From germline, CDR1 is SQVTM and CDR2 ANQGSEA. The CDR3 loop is CSVDRVGSRTQYF. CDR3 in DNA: TGCAGCGTTGATAGGGTGGGATCTCGGACCCAGTACTTC.

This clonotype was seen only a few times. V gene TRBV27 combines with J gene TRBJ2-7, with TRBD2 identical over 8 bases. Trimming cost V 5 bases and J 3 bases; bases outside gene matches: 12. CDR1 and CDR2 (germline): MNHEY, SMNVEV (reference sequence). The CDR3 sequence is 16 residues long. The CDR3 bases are TGTGCCAGCAGTCCCTTTACTAGCGGCAAACTCTACGAGCAGTACTTC. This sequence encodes CASSPFTSGKLYEQYF.